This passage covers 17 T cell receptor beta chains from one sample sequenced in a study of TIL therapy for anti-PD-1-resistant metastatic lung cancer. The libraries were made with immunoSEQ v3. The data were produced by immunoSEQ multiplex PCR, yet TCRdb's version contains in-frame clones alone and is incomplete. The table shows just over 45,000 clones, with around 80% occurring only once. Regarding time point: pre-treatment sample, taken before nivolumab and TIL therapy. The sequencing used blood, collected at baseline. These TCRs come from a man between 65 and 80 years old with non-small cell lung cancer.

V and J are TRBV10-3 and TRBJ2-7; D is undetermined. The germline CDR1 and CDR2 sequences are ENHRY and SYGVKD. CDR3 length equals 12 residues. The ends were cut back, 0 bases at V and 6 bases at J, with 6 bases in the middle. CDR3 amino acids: CAISESISEQYF. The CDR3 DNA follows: TGTGCCATCAGTGAGTCTATCAGCGAGCAGTACTTC.

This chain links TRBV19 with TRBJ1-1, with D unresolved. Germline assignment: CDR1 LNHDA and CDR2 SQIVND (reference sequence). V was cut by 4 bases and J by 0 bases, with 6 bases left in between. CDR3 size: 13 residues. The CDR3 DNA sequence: TGTGCCAGTAGTACTACAGTGAACACTGAAGCTTTCTTT. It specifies CASSTTVNTEAFF.

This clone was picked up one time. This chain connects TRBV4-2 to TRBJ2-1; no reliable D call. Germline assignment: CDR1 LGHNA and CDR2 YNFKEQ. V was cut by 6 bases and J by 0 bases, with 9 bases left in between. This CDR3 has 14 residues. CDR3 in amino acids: CASRPSSSYNEQFF. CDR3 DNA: TGTGCCAGCAGACCTTCCAGCTCCTACAATGAGCAGTTCTTC.

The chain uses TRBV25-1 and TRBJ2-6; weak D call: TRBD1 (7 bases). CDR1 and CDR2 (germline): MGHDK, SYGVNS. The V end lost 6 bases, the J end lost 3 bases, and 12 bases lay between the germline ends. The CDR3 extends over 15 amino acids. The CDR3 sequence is CASSRGVYGANVLTF. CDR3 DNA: TGTGCCAGCAGCAGGGGGGTTTATGGGGCCAACGTCCTGACTTTC.

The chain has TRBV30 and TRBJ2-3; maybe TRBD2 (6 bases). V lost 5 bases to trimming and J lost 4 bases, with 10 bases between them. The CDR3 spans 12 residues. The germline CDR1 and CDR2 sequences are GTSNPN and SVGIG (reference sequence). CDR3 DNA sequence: TGTGCCTGGGGGAGGATGGCAGATACGCAGTATTTT. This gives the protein CAWGRMADTQYF.

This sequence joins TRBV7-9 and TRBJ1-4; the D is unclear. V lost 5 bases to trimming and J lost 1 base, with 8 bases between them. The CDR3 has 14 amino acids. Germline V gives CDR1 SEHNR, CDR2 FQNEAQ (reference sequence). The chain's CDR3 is CASSRPETNEKLFF. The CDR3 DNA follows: TGTGCCAGCAGCCGTCCGGAAACTAATGAAAAACTGTTTTTT. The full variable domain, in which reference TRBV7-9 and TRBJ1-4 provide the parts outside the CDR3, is DTGVSQNPRHKITKRGQNVTFRCDPISEHNRLYWYRQTLGQGPEFLTYFQNEAQLEKSRLLSDRFSAERPKGSFSTLEIQRTEQGDSAMYLCASSRPETNEKLFFGSGTQLSVL.

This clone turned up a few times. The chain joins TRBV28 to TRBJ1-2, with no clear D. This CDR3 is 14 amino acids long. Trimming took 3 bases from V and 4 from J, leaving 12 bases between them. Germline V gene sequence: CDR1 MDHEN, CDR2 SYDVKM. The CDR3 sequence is CASSFPSGSYGYTF. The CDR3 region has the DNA TGTGCCAGCAGTTTCCCCTCGGGCAGCTATGGCTACACCTTC.

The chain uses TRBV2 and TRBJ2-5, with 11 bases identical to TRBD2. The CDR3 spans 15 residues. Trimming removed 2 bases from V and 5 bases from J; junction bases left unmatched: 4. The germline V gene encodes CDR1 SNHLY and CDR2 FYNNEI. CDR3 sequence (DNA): TGTGCCAGCAGTGAAACTAGCGGGAGAGGCGAGACCCAGTACTTC. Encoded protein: CASSETSGRGETQYF.

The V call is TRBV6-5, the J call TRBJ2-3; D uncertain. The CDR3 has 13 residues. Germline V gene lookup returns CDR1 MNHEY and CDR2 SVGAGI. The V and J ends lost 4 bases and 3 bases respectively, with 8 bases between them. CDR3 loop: CASSSPGTDTQYF. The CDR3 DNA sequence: TGTGCCAGCAGTTCCCCCGGAACAGATACGCAGTATTTT.

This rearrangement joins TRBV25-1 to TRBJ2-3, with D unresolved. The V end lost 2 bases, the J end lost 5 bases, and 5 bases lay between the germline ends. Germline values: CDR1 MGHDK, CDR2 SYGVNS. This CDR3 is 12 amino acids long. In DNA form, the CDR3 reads TGTGCCAGCAGTGAACGGCAAGATACGCAGTATTTT. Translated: CASSERQDTQYF.

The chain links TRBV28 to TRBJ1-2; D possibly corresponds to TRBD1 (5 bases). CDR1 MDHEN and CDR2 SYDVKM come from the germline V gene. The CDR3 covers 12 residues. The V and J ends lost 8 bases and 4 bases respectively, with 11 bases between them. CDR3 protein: CASEDSRYGYTF. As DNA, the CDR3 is TGTGCCAGCGAAGACAGCCGCTATGGCTACACCTTC.

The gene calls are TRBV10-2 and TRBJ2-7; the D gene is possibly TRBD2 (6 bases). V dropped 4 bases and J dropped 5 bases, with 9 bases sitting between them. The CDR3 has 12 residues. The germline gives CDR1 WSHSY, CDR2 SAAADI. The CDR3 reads CASSVGSNEQYF. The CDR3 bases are TGCGCCAGCAGTGTCGGGAGTAACGAGCAGTACTTC.

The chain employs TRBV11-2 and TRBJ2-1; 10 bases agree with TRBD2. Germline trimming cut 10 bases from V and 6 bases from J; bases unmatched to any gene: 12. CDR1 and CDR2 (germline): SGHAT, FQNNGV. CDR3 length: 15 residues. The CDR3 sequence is CATAASSGGPNEQFF. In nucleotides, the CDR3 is TGTGCCACCGCAGCCTCTAGCGGGGGACCCAATGAGCAGTTCTTC.

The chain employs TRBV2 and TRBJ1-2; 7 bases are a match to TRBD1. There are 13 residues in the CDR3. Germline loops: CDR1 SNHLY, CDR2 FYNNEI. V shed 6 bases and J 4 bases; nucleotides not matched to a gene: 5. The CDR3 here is CASSIQGGYGYTF. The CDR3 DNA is TGTGCCAGCAGCATCCAGGGGGGCTATGGCTACACCTTC. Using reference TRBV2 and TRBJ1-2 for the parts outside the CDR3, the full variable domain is EPEVTQTPSHQVTQMGQEVILRCVPISNHLYFYWYRQILGQKVEFLVSFYNNEISEKSEIFDDQFSVERPDGSNFTLKIRSTKLEDSAMYFCASSIQGGYGYTFGSGTRLTVV.

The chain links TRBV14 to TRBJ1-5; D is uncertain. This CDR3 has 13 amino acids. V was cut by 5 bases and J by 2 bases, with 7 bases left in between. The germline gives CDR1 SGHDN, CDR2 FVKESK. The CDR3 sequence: CASSSGGNQPQHF. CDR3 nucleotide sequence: TGTGCCAGCAGCTCCGGGGGCAATCAGCCCCAGCATTTT. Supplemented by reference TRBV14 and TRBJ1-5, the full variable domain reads EAGVTQFPSHSVIEKGQTVTLRCDPISGHDNLYWYRRVMGKEIKFLLHFVKESKQDESGMPNNRFLAERTGGTYSTLKVQPAELEDSGVYFCASSSGGNQPQHFGDGTRLSIL.

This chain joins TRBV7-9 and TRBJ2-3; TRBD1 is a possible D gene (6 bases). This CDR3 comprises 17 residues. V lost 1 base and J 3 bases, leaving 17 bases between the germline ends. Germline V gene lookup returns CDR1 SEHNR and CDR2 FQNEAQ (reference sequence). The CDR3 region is CASSLDRSTGWTDTQYF. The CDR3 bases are TGTGCCAGCAGCTTAGATCGAAGTACAGGGTGGACAGATACGCAGTATTTT.

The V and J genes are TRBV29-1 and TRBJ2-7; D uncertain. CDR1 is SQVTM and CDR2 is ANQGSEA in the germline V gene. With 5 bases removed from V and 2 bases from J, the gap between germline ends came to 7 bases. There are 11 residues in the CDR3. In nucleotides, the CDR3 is TGCAGCGTTAAGATTACCTACGAGCAGTACTTC. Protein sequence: CSVKITYEQYF.